Following are 9 T cell receptor beta chains from one sample sequenced in a study of blood T cell repertoires in COVID-19. Data came from immunoSEQ multiplex PCR; TCRdb stores just in-frame clones and leaves some out. The sample holds nearly 300,000 clones; about 91% are singletons and the top ten take 6.9%. The sample consisted of peripheral blood. These receptors were obtained from a woman aged 25 to 39 who had recovered from COVID-19.

The gene calls are TRBV4-2 and TRBJ1-3; no clear D. Germline CDR1 reads LGHNA; CDR2 reads YNFKEQ. Between the trimmed V and J ends, which lost 0 bases and 3 bases, there was a span of 18 bases. This CDR3 contains 18 residues. The CDR3 DNA sequence: TGTGCCAGCAGCCAAGAACCCCTCCCAACGGGTGGTGGAAACACCATATATTTT. This codes for CASSQEPLPTGGGNTIYF.

The V gene is TRBV19, the J gene TRBJ1-2; 7 bases are a match to TRBD1. Germline-derived CDR1 and CDR2 are LNHDA and SQIVND (reference sequence). V lost 4 bases to trimming and J lost 7 bases; unmatched junction nucleotides: 12. CDR3 length: 15 residues. CDR3 in DNA: TGTGCCAGTAGTACCCCGTCGACAGGGATCGGTGGCTACACCTTC. Translated: CASSTPSTGIGGYTF.

This CDR3 reads CASRSGGGPGTQYF. As DNA, the CDR3 is TGCGCCAGCAGGAGTGGCGGGGGACCGGGGACCCAGTACTTC. The chain is built from TRBV5-1 and TRBJ2-5; 7 nucleotides agree with TRBD2. Per germline, CDR1 SGHRS and CDR2 YFSETQ. The CDR3 sequence is 14 residues long. Losses at the gene ends were 5 bases for V and 7 bases for J; bases not matched to a gene: 11.

The gene calls are TRBV5-1 and TRBJ2-5; 12 bases map to TRBD2. The CDR3 length is 15 residues. V gave up 4 bases and J gave up 3 bases; unmatched junction bases: 4. In germline, CDR1 is SGHRS, CDR2 YFSETQ. The DNA for the CDR3 is TGCGCCAGCAGCACCAGACTAGCGGGGGAAGAGACCCAGTACTTC. Translation: CASSTRLAGEETQYF.

This clone was recorded only once. The V gene is TRBV4-3, the J gene TRBJ1-2; D is perhaps TRBD1 (6 bases). Germline V CDR1 and CDR2: LGHNA, YSLEER. The CDR3 is 15 amino acids. V was pared by 4 bases and J by 4 bases, with 16 bases between. The CDR3 nucleotides read TGCGCCAGCAGCCCAGACCGGACAGCTTCCTATGGCTACACCTTC. It specifies CASSPDRTASYGYTF.

This clone is a singleton in its sample. The rearrangement joins TRBV28 to TRBJ2-2, with D perhaps matching TRBD2 (5 bases). This CDR3 is 16 amino acids long. Germline V lookup: CDR1 MDHEN, CDR2 SYDVKM. V lost 4 bases and J lost 1, with 13 bases in between. In DNA form, the CDR3 reads TGTGCCAGCAGTTATAACGACTACCAGAACACCGGGGAGCTGTTTTTT. Translation: CASSYNDYQNTGELFF.

The genes are TRBV7-8 and TRBJ1-2; D is uncertain. This CDR3 has 15 amino acids. Germline V CDR1 and CDR2: SGHVS, FQNEAQ. V was trimmed by 0 bases and J by 4 bases, leaving 12 bases between them. CDR3 residues: CASSLALGEGYGYTF. CDR3 bases: TGTGCCAGCAGCTTAGCCTTAGGCGAGGGCTATGGCTACACCTTC.

DNA of the CDR3: TGTGCCAGCAGTTCAAATCCGGGGACACACGGCTACACCTTC. This codes for CASSSNPGTHGYTF. The chain joins TRBV6-5 to TRBJ1-2; a possible D gene is TRBD1 (6 bases). CDR1 and CDR2 from the germline V gene are MNHEY and SVGAGI. The CDR3 is 14 amino acids. The V gene lost 4 bases and the J gene lost 8 bases, with 17 bases spanning the gap.

The V call is TRBV6-5, the J call TRBJ2-2; the match to TRBD1 covers 7 bases. Germline CDR1 MNHEY, CDR2 SVGAGI. The V and J ends lost 6 bases and 1 base, in that order; junction bases with no gene match: 2. This CDR3 region has 14 residues. CDR3: CASRWDRNTGELFF. CDR3 coding DNA: TGTGCCAGCAGATGGGACAGGAACACCGGGGAGCTGTTTTTT.